The rows below give T cell receptor beta chains drawn from one sample of a study of shared clonotypes between healthy human individuals. Repertoires were generated with immunoSEQ multiplex PCR, while TCRdb's copy carries only in-frame clones and drops some. The data contain around 750,000 clones, around 74% of them singletons. Input material: memory CD4+ T cells sorted from blood. The source is a woman in her 30s in good health. CDR3s include the opening cysteine and the closing phenylalanine or tryptophan. The D gene is left open where the match is weak. A clone size is listed for some rows: how often the clone was seen (once, few, many), or a class if it is expanded.

>TRBJ2-7|-|-|TRBV29-1
TGCAGCGTTGAGGAGAGACGCCCCGGGACTGGGGCCTACGAGCAGTACTTC
CSVEERRPGTGAYEQYF
>TRBJ1-1|-|-|TRBV18
TGTGCCAGCGCCCCCCTTAATGTTCCTGAAGCTTTCTTT
CASAPLNVPEAFF
>TRBJ2-1|once|-|TRBV6-5
TGTGCCAGCACCTCCCCCAGCAGCTCCTACAATGAGCAGTTCTTC
CASTSPSSSYNEQFF
>TRBJ1-4|few|-|TRBV15
TGTGCCACCAGCAGAGATCTGGCAGAGGAAAAACTGTTTTTT
CATSRDLAEEKLFF
>TRBJ1-1|-|-|TRBV19
TGTGCCAGTAGTATTCCCGGGGGCACTGAAGCTTTCTTT
CASSIPGGTEAFF
>TRBJ2-7|-|-|TRBV29-1
TGCAGCATTGGGAACTATCAAGGCTACGAGCAGTACTTC
CSIGNYQGYEQYF
>TRBJ2-7|-|TRBD1|TRBV5-1
TGCGCCACTGGGACAGAAGGGAAGCAGTACTTC
CATGTEGKQYF
>TRBJ2-1|-|TRBD2|TRBV7-9
TGTGCCAGCAGCAACCCGGGACTAGCGGGGAGCAATGAGCAGTTCTTC
CASSNPGLAGSNEQFF
>TRBJ2-2|-|TRBD2|TRBV5-1
TGCGCCAGCACCGTTGGGCTAGCGGGAGGTAGTAGCACCGGGGAGCTGTTTTTT
CASTVGLAGGSSTGELFF
>TRBJ1-5|-|-|TRBV7-8
TGTGCCAGCAGCCGAGCGGGCAACCATCAGCCCCAGCATTTT
CASSRAGNHQPQHF
>TRBJ1-2|many|-|TRBV5-6
TGTGCCAGCAGCCTGCAAGGGCCAATCTATGGCTACACCTTC
CASSLQGPIYGYTF
>TRBJ2-6|-|-|TRBV2
TGTGCCAGCAGTTTGCGAACTGGGGCCAACGTCCTGACTTTC
CASSLRTGANVLTF
>TRBJ1-1|-|TRBD1|TRBV10-3
TGTGCCAGCACCCCAGGACTGGGACAGGGGAACACTGAAGCTTTCTTT
CASTPGLGQGNTEAFF
>TRBJ1-3|-|TRBD1|TRBV16
TGTGCCAGCAGCCATGACAGGGTTGGAAACACCATATATTTT
CASSHDRVGNTIYF
>TRBJ2-6|-|TRBD1|TRBV6-6
TGTGCCAGCAGCGACCAGGGGGCAGCTGGGGCCAACGTCCTGACTTTC
CASSDQGAAGANVLTF
>TRBJ2-7|-|TRBD1|TRBV5-1
TGCGCCAGCAGCTTTGGTACCGGGACAGGGGAGGACGAGCAGTACTTC
CASSFGTGTGEDEQYF
>TRBJ2-2|once|TRBD1|TRBV30
TGTGCCTTACAGGGGGCAAACACCGGGGAGCTGTTTTTT
CALQGANTGELFF
>TRBJ2-1|-|TRBD2|TRBV19
TGTGCCAGTAGTAAGGTGGCGTTTGGCGGGAGCTCCTACAATGAGCAGTTCTTC
CASSKVAFGGSSYNEQFF
>TRBJ1-5|-|-|TRBV5-6
TGTGCCAGCAGCTCTCTAAACGGGGGTGGCAATCAGCCCCAGCATTTT
CASSSLNGGGNQPQHF
>TRBJ1-5|-|TRBD1|TRBV6-6
TGTGCCAGCAGTTGGGACAGTAGCAATCAGCCCCAGCATTTT
CASSWDSSNQPQHF
>TRBJ2-6|-|-|TRBV28
TGTGCCAGCAGTTTTCCCAGGGGTGCCGGGGCCAACGTCCTGACTTTC
CASSFPRGAGANVLTF
>TRBJ1-4|-|TRBD1|TRBV19
TGTGCCAGTGCGGACAGGGATCTGGGTGAAAAACTGTTTTTT
CASADRDLGEKLFF
>TRBJ1-2|once|-|TRBV7-2
TGTGCCAGCAGCTTAGATGGGCGAGCTAACTATGGCTACACCTTC
CASSLDGRANYGYTF
>TRBJ2-5|-|TRBD1|TRBV7-2
TGTGCCAGCGGCGGACAGGGGACTCGAGAGACCCAGTACTTC
CASGGQGTRETQYF
>TRBJ1-2|-|-|TRBV7-9
TGTGCCAGCAGCGTACCGCCAGGTGGCTACACCTTC
CASSVPPGGYTF
>TRBJ2-1|-|TRBD1|TRBV7-2
TGTGCCAGCAGCTTGGACAGGGCCGACTACAATGAGCAGTTCTTC
CASSLDRADYNEQFF
>TRBJ2-3|-|-|TRBV11-2
TGTGCCAGCAGCCCTAGACAGTTCACAGATACGCAGTATTTT
CASSPRQFTDTQYF
>TRBJ2-1|-|-|TRBV4-1
TGCGCCAGCAGCCAAGGGTCTAGCGTCTACAATGAGCAGTTCTTC
CASSQGSSVYNEQFF
>TRBJ2-1|-|TRBD2|TRBV11-1
TGTGCCAGCAGCACCGGACTAGCGGACTACAATGAGCAGTTCTTC
CASSTGLADYNEQFF
>TRBJ2-7|-|TRBD2|TRBV6-5
TGTGCCAGCAGTTTTAGGCGGGAGGGCCACGAGCAGTACTTC
CASSFRREGHEQYF
>TRBJ1-3|many|-|TRBV29-1
TGCAGCGTCACAGTGTCTGGAAACACCATATATTTT
CSVTVSGNTIYF
>TRBJ1-1|-|-|TRBV7-2
TGTGCCAGCAGCTCAAGCCCGGGCACTGAAGCTTTCTTT
CASSSSPGTEAFF
>TRBJ2-2|few|TRBD1|TRBV6-5
TGTGCCAGCAGTTACTCGAGACAGGGAGCCGGGGAGCTGTTTTTT
CASSYSRQGAGELFF
>TRBJ1-2|-|TRBD1|TRBV28
TGTGCCAGCAGACAAGGACAGGGGATTAACTATGGCTACACCTTC
CASRQGQGINYGYTF
>TRBJ2-7|-|TRBD2|TRBV11-2
TGTGCCAGTAGCGGGCTTGTACGGAACGAGCAGTACTTC
CASSGLVRNEQYF
>TRBJ2-3|many|TRBD2|TRBV2
TGTGCCAGCAGATACCGAGGACTAGCGGGAGGCACCACAGATACGCAGTATTTT
CASRYRGLAGGTTDTQYF
>TRBJ2-2|few|TRBD2|TRBV28
TGTGCCAGCAGTTCTAGCGGGAGTCGTACCGGGGAGCTGTTTTTT
CASSSSGSRTGELFF
>TRBJ2-5|-|-|TRBV27
TGTGCCAGCAGTTTTTTGGCCTACGGGAGAGAGACCCAGTACTTC
CASSFLAYGRETQYF
>TRBJ2-1|-|-|TRBV14
TGTGCCAGCAACCAAGTGAGTGGGAGTTACAATGAGCAGTTCTTC
CASNQVSGSYNEQFF
>TRBJ2-2|once|TRBD2|TRBV6-6
TGTGCCAGCACCCATGTGGCGGGAGCGAACACCGGGGAGCTGTTTTTT
CASTHVAGANTGELFF
>TRBJ2-6|few|-|TRBV6-5
TGTGCCAGCAGTTACGGAGCTACATCTGGGGCCAACGTCCTGACTTTC
CASSYGATSGANVLTF
>TRBJ2-2|-|-|TRBV2
TGTGCCAGCAGTGAAGTTTTGGCAGGGTCCGGGGAGCTGTTTTTT
CASSEVLAGSGELFF